The sequence of this T cell receptor beta chain was determined in a study of blood T cell repertoires in COVID-19 (dated by TCRdb to the early 2020s). Background on the whole study: Samples covering the acute and convalescent phases of COVID-19 were provided by collaborators in the United States, Italy and Spain. The prospective study material was composed of cDNA or gDNA derived from T cells, B-cell-depleted T cells, or PBMCs. Subjects who had been exposed to COVID-19, were actively infected with it, or had recovered from it provided the deeply sampled blood TCRbeta repertoires that made up the dataset. The repertoires were made available in a free public database intended to serve as a resource for research on the immune response to SARS-CoV-2. Samples came from the ongoing ImmuneRACE study (first 160 participants) plus 1,254 subjects from 6 global collaborators. A de-identified subject ID, COVID-19 status, age in years and sex were almost always included in the sample metadata. HLA class I and class II types, where available, came from metadata supplied by the sample provider rather than from assay-based typing.

In regard to this clone: The clone's antigen remains unknown. No base qualities exist here, and no much larger clone lies one base off it.

Enrolling through a virtual design, the prospective study's participants ranged in age from roughly 18 to 100 years and lived across roughly 23 United States geographic areas. In the prospective study, participants were assigned to cohorts based on the clinical history participants reported in a screening survey and a study questionnaire. Recovered participants in ImmuneRACE Cohort 3 were defined as having two consecutive negative NP/OP PCR tests, clearance from a healthcare professional, or resolution of symptoms. Mobile phlebotomists in the prospective study collected whole blood, serum and a nasopharyngeal or oropharyngeal swab from every participant. Prospective study participants could optionally give additional blood draws and questionnaires over an approximately 2-month period. Prospective study blood samples were shipped either frozen or at room temperature before DNA extraction. From a lookup of the germline V gene (reference sequence), CDR1 and CDR2 are PRHDT and FYEKMQ. Between the V and J ends, shortened by 3 bases and 3 bases respectively, the junction contains 11 bases. The CDR3, from cysteine to phenylalanine, totals 14 residues. This entry keeps only the CDR3 DNA: 42 bases, framed from base 1.

What the study reported, not specific to this receptor: How much clinical and demographic metadata was included differed by source and by participant, and the metadata was provided uncurated.

The immunoSEQ Assay, a bias-controlled multiplex PCR, was used to amplify TCRbeta CDR3 regions from genomic DNA. As for the original processing: Within the assay, amplification of reference gene primers was used to estimate how many nucleated cells each sample contained. To quantify the absolute abundance of each unique TCRbeta CDR3 rearrangement, sequence reads were collapsed and filtered. For each sample, productive Simpson clonality was calculated as the square root of Simpson's diversity index over productive rearrangements. Here the immuneACCESS table is served through TCRdb, limited to in-frame sequences with V and J called. Missing clones are a known gap in these copies; in checked studies unresolved V genes cover under half, and the rest lacks a known reason. The V and J calls and clone size were taken over from that table, and D and trimming were inferred from the DNA. For this sample there are roughly 230,000 clones; about 80% appear just once. The ten largest clones take up about 3.5% of the sample.

Sequencing was performed on PBMCs or T cells enriched from blood (not recorded which). This sequence uses TRBV13 and TRBJ1-1, with no D gene named confidently. The source is a man aged 50 to 60 who had recovered from COVID-19. The CDR3 region: CASSFGVLDTEAFF. The DNA is TGTGCCAGCAGCTTCGGGGTCTTGGACACTGAAGCTTTCTTT.